The rows below give T cell receptor beta chains drawn from one sample of a study of OX40 agonist ivuxolimab in advanced cancers. Clones were sequenced by immunoSEQ multiplex PCR, and TCRdb holds only the in-frame ones, with some missing. The table has over 100,000 clones, around 89% seen once. The sequencing used CD4+ or CD8+ T cells sorted from blood, collected in a trial of the OX40 agonist ivuxolimab. These receptors were taken from an adult with an advanced solid tumor such as melanoma, head and neck, liver or kidney cancer. Both conserved end residues are part of each CDR3. The order of the fields is V gene, J gene, CDR3 protein.

TRBV7-6	TRBJ2-1	CASRKGGAGVYNEQFF
TRBV27	TRBJ1-1	CASSLSGTIMNTEAFF
TRBV7-8	TRBJ2-7	CASSSARRSSYEQYF
TRBV9	TRBJ2-5	CASSVNTGGLETQYF
TRBV18	TRBJ1-4	CASSQGATEKLFF
TRBV28	TRBJ1-1	CASTSGEGYTEAFF
TRBV21-1	TRBJ2-7	CASKWTGSFYEQYF
TRBV18	TRBJ2-7	CASSPQRDYEQYF
TRBV7-3	TRBJ1-1	CASSLRAGNTEAFF
TRBV30	TRBJ2-6	CAWSVLSGANVLTF
TRBV28	TRBJ2-5	CASSRRQAQETQYF
TRBV25-1	TRBJ1-1	CASMRQGSRSEAFF
TRBV14	TRBJ2-7	CASSQREPYGEQYF
TRBV7-2	TRBJ1-1	CASSFPGGYTEAFF
TRBV27	TRBJ2-1	CASAKGPLYNEQFF
TRBV10-2	TRBJ1-5	CASRGTYNQPQHF
TRBV4-2	TRBJ1-6	CASSQEDRDGSPLHF
TRBV28	TRBJ1-5	CASSLGPGQRGEQPQHF
TRBV28	TRBJ2-4	CASSFLGQGNIQYF
TRBV11-2	TRBJ2-5	CASSLESETQYF
TRBV28	TRBJ1-4	CASSFVRPLNEKLFF
TRBV21-1	TRBJ1-3	CASRDRPSGNTIYF
TRBV19	TRBJ1-5	CASGSGAYSNQPQHF
TRBV7-2	TRBJ2-3	CASSSGFHYSPDTQYF
TRBV7-2	TRBJ2-5	CASSLGVTAAGSETQYF
TRBV9	TRBJ1-2	CASSVGSFAGYTF
TRBV30	TRBJ1-4	CAWSVLEKLFF
TRBV6-5	TRBJ1-2	CASTPGINYGYTF
TRBV4-2	TRBJ2-7	CASSPTSTYEQYF
TRBV2	TRBJ2-5	CASSRTTSAGETQYF